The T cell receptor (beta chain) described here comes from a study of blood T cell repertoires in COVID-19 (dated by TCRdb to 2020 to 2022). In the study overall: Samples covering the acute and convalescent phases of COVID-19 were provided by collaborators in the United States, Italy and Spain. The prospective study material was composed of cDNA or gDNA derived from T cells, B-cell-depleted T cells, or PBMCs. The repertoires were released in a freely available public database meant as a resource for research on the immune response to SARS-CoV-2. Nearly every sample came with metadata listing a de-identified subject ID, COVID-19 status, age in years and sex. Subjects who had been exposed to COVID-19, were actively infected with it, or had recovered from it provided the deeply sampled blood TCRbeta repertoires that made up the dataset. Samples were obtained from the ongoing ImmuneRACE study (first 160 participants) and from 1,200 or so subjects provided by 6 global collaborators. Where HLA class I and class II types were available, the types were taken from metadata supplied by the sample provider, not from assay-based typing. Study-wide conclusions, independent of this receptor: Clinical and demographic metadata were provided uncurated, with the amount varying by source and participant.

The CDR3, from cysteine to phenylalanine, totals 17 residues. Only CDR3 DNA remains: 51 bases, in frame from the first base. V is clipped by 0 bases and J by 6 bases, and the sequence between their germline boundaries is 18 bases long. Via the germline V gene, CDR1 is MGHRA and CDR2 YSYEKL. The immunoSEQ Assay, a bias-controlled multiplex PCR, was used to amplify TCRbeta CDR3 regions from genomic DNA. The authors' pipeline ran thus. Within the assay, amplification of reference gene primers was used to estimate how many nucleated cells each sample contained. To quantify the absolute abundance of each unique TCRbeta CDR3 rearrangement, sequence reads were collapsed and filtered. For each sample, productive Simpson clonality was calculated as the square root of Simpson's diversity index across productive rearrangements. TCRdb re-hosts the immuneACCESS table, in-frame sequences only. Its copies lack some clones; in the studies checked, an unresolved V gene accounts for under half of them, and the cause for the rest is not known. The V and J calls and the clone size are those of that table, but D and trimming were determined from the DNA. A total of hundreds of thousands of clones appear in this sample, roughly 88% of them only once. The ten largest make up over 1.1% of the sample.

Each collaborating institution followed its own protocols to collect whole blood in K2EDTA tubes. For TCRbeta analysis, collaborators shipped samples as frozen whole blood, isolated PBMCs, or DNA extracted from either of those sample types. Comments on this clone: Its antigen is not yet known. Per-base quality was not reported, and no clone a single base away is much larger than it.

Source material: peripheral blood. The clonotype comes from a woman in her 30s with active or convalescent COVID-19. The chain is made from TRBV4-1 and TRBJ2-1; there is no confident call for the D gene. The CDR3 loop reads CASSQEVGGDPGNEQFF. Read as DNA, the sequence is TGCGCCAGCAGCCAAGAGGTTGGTGGCGACCCGGGCAATGAGCAGTTCTTC.